Described below is a single T cell receptor (beta chain) sequence and its context. The read stops 3 residues short of the end of the CDR3; the missing end is completed from the germline J gene. Prevalent HPV16 infections were excluded; only incident single HPV16 infections included. The data were obtained in a study of T cells in women clearing cervical HPV infection. The CDR3 spans 14 residues. In germline, CDR1 is LNHDA, CDR2 SQIVND (reference sequence). Here immunoSEQ multiplex PCR was the method, and the copy in TCRdb shows in-frame clones only, minus some. The record lists roughly 30,000 clones, of which the ten most abundant hold 6% to 7%.

Sequencing input: blood buffy coat. The rearrangement links TRBV19 to TRBJ2-3; TRBD2 might be the D (5 bases). This TCR was recovered from a woman aged 18 to 75 with a cervical HPV16 infection that either progressed to CIN3+ or cleared (not recorded which). Partial CDR3 DNA: TGTGCCAGTAGTGTAGGACTGAACAAAGAGACG. Amino acids: CASSVGLNKET. The CDR3 in its entirety is CASSVGLNKETQYF.